This record looks at one TCR beta chain sequence and its context. This sample is drawn from a study of T cell changes during pregnancy in multiple sclerosis. Profiled with immunoSEQ multiplex PCR; TCRdb holds only in-frame clones, not every one. The data hold 77,000 or so clones, with just under 95% observed a single time. Germline loops: CDR1 SGHTA, CDR2 FQGTGA. CDR3 size: 15 residues. Trimming at V came to 5 bases and at J to 4 bases, leaving 7 bases not matched to a gene. Here the sequenced sample was peripheral blood, taken in the second trimester of pregnancy. This TCR came from a female donor in good health, enrolled as a control in a pregnancy study. This chain links TRBV7-3 with TRBJ2-2, with 7 bases that match TRBD2. Here the CDR3 DNA reads TGTGCCAGCAGCCCCCAGCTAGCGGTCACCGGGGAGCTGTTTTTT. It codes for CASSPQLAVTGELFF.